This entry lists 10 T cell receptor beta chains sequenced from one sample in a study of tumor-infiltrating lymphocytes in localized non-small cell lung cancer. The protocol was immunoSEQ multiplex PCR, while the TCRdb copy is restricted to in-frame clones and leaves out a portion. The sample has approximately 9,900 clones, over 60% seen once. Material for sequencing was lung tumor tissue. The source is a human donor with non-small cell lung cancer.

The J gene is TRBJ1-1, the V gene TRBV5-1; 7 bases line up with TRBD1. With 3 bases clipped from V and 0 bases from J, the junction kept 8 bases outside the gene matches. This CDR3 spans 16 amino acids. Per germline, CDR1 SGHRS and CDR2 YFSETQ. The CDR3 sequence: CASSSLTGTVNTEAFF. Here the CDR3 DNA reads TGCGCCAGCAGCTCGTTGACAGGGACCGTGAACACTGAAGCTTTCTTT.

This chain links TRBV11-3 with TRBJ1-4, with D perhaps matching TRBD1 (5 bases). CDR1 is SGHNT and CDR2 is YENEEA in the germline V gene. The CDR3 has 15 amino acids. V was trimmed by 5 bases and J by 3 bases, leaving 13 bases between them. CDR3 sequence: CASSLRDGPNEKLFF. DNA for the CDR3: TGTGCCAGCAGCCTGCGGGACGGCCCTAATGAAAAACTGTTTTTT.

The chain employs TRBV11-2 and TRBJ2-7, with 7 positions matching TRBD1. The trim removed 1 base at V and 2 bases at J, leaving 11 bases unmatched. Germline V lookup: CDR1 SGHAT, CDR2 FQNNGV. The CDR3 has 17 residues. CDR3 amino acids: CASSLGIGAGGTYEQYF. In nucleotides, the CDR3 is TGTGCCAGCAGCTTAGGGATAGGGGCAGGGGGTACCTACGAGCAGTACTTC.

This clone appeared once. For the CDR3, the DNA is TGTGCCAGCAGCCTGACCCGGACAGTCACAGATACGCAGTATTTT. Translation: CASSLTRTVTDTQYF. The chain carries TRBV5-6 and TRBJ2-3; perhaps TRBD1 as D (6 bases). Germline V gene data show CDR1 as SGHDT and CDR2 as YYEEEE. Trimming removed 4 bases at V and 2 bases at J, with 14 bases between. The CDR3 runs 15 residues.

The CDR3 sequence: CASSPPPRQAQETQYF. The DNA for the CDR3 is TGTGCCAGCTCACCGCCGCCTCGGCAGGCGCAAGAGACCCAGTACTTC. The chain recombines TRBV18 with TRBJ2-5; D is ambiguous. V gave up 3 bases and J gave up 2 bases, with 16 bases separating them. CDR1 is KGHSH and CDR2 is LQKENI in the germline V gene. CDR3 size: 16 residues.

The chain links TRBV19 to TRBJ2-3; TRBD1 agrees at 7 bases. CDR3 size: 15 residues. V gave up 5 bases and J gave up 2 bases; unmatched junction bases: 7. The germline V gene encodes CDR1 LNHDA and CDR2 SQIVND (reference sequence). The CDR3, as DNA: TGTGCCAGTAGTGACCGAGGGACAGCCACAGATACGCAGTATTTT. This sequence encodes CASSDRGTATDTQYF.

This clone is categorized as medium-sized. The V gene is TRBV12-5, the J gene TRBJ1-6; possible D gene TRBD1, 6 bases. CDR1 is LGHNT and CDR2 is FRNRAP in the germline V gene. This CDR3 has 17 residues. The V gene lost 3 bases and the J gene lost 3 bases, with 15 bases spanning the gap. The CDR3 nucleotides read TGTGCTAGTGGTTTCACATCAGGGGTGGACTATAATTCACCCCTCCACTTT. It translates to CASGFTSGVDYNSPLHF.

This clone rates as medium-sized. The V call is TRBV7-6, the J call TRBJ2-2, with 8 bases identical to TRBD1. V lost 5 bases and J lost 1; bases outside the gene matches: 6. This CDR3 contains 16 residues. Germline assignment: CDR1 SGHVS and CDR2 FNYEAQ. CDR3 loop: CASSPPGTGNTGELFF. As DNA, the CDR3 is TGTGCCAGCAGCCCCCCCGGGACAGGGAACACCGGGGAGCTGTTTTTT.

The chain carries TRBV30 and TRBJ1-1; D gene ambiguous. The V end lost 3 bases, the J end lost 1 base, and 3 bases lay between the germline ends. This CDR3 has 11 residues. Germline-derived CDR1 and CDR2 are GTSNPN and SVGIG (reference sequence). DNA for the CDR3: TGTGCCTGGAGACGGAACACTGAAGCTTTCTTT. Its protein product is CAWRRNTEAFF.

The CDR3 reads CASSYSFGSYGYTF. CDR3 nucleotide sequence: TGTGCCAGCAGTTACTCATTTGGAAGCTATGGCTACACCTTC. The chain is built from TRBV6-5 and TRBJ1-2, with no clear D. CDR3 length: 14 residues. Trimming left V 0 bases short and J 4 bases short, with 9 bases between. Germline CDR1 reads MNHEY; CDR2 reads SVGAGI.